These T cell receptor beta chains were read from a single sample in a study of regulatory T cells in long-lasting Graves disease. TCRdb independently ran MiXCR on the multiplex PCR reads; one entry per CDR3 protein. The profile shows approximately 400,000 distinct CDR3 sequences, approximately 16% of them singletons. These data were also reused for a study on T cells in Graves' hyperthyroidism and ophthalmopathy.

The specimen was peripheral blood mononuclear cells (PBMCs), collected at new diagnosis, from a patient treated with antithyroid drugs. These receptors all stem from a woman in her thirties or forties with Graves disease. Each CDR3 is given with its conserved first and last residue. The D gene is left open where the match is weak. Some rows mark clone size as missing; the rest say once, few, many or name a class of expanded clone.

abundance	d_gene	v_gene	j_gene	CDR3aa	CDR3nt
many	TRBD1	TRBV28	TRBJ2-7	CASRIDRGQAYEQYF	TGTGCCAGCAGAATCGACAGGGGGCAAGCCTACGAGCAGTACTTC
NA	NA	TRBV9	TRBJ2-3	CASSVDGRGQDTQYF	TGTGCCAGCAGCGTAGACGGGAGGGGGCAAGATACGCAGTATTTT
few	TRBD1	TRBV7-2	TRBJ1-2	CASSAPGQGAFGYTF	TGTGCCAGCAGCGCACCGGGACAGGGGGCGTTTGGCTACACCTTC
many	TRBD2	TRBV20-1	TRBJ2-1	CSALRTSGRSEQFF	TGCAGTGCTCTACGGACTAGCGGGAGGAGTGAGCAGTTCTTC
many	TRBD2	TRBV11-2	TRBJ2-3	CASSTRGGDTQYF	TGTGCCAGCAGCACCCGGGGAGGGGATACGCAGTATTTT
many	NA	TRBV27	TRBJ1-1	CASSITGFRNTEAFF	TGTGCCAGCAGTATTACAGGGTTCAGGAACACTGAAGCTTTCTTT
NA	NA	TRBV20-1	TRBJ1-5	CSALGANQPQHF	TGCAGTGCTTTGGGTGCCAATCAGCCCCAGCATTTT
NA	NA	TRBV5-1	TRBJ2-7	CASSLGSNSYEQYF	TGCGCCAGCAGCTTGGGTAGTAACTCCTACGAGCAGTACTTC
NA	NA	TRBV9	TRBJ2-5	CASSVGASRETQYF	TGTGCCAGCAGCGTCGGGGCCAGCCGGGAGACCCAGTACTTC
few	NA	TRBV3-1	TRBJ2-2	CASSQVQVLVGELFF	TGTGCCAGCAGCCAAGTTCAGGTCCTAGTCGGGGAGCTGTTTTTT
few	TRBD2	TRBV9	TRBJ2-6	CASSVGTSVSSGANVLTF	TGTGCCAGCAGCGTAGGGACTAGCGTCTCCTCTGGGGCCAACGTCCTGACTTTC
NA	NA	TRBV6-1	TRBJ1-5	CASGRANQPQHF	TGTGCCAGCGGCAGGGCTAATCAGCCCCAGCATTTT
many	NA	TRBV13	TRBJ2-5	CASSHLGEAGREETQYF	TGTGCCAGCAGCCACCTGGGGGAGGCGGGACGGGAGGAGACCCAGTACTTC
many	NA	TRBV7-3	TRBJ2-5	CASSPRASQETQYF	TGTGCCAGCAGCCCCAGGGCCTCGCAAGAGACCCAGTACTTC
NA	NA	TRBV28	TRBJ2-2	CASSLHPGELFF	TGTGCCAGCAGTTTGCATCCGGGGGAGCTGTTTTTT
many	NA	TRBV11-3	TRBJ2-5	CASSLAIETQYF	TGTGCCAGCAGCTTAGCCATAGAGACCCAGTACTTC
few	NA	TRBV5-1	TRBJ2-2	CASSRGGRHTGELFF	TGTGCCAGCAGCAGGGGGGGGAGGCACACCGGGGAGCTGTTTTTT
NA	TRBD1	TRBV4-1	TRBJ1-1	CASSQVDRDSEAFF	TGCGCCAGCAGCCAAGTAGATCGGGACAGTGAAGCTTTCTTT
many	TRBD2	TRBV28	TRBJ2-3	CASSLWVGTSITDTQYF	TGTGCCAGCAGTTTATGGGTGGGGACTAGCATCACAGATACGCAGTATTTT
many	NA	TRBV18	TRBJ1-4	CASSVGNEKLFF	TGTGCCAGCTCAGTTGGGAACGAAAAACTGTTTTTT
NA	TRBD2	TRBV5-1	TRBJ2-2	CASSPGTSGWNTGELFF	TGCGCCAGCAGCCCGGGGACTAGCGGTTGGAACACCGGGGAGCTGTTTTTT
many	NA	TRBV28	TRBJ1-2	CASRYPRSNYGYTF	TGTGCCAGCAGATATCCAAGAAGTAACTATGGCTACACCTTC